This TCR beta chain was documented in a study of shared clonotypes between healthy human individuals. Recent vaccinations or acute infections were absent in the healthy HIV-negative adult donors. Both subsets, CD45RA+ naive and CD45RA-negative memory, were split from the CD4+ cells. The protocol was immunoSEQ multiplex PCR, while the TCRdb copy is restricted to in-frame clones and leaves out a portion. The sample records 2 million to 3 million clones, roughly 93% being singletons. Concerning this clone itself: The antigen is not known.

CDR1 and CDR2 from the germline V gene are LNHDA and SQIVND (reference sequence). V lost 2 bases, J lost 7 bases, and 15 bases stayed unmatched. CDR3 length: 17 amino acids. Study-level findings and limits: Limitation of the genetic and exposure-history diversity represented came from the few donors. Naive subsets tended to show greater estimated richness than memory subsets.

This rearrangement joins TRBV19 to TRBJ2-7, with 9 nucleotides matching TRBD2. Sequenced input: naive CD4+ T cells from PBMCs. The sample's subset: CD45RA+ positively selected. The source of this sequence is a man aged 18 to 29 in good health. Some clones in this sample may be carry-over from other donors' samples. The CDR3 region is CASSIITVGGRAREQYF. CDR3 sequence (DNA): TGTGCCAGTAGTATAATAACAGTCGGCGGGAGGGCCCGGGAGCAGTACTTC.